This T cell receptor (beta chain) derives from a study of blood T cell repertoires in COVID-19. Across the whole study: The United States, Italy and Spain provided the acute and convalescent COVID-19 samples. The analysed material was cDNA or gDNA that came from T cells, B-cell-depleted T cells, or PBMCs.

Per the authors' pipeline: By means of reference gene primer amplification, nucleated cell counts were estimated. The protocol was immunoSEQ multiplex PCR, while the TCRdb copy is restricted to in-frame clones and leaves out a portion. V and J calls and clone size are those listed in that table; D and trimming were worked out from the DNA. The sample holds around 45,000 clones, 65% to 85% seen once. From germline, CDR1 is SGHRS and CDR2 YFSETQ. The J segment lost 5 bases and the V segment lost 2 bases, leaving 5 bases of the junction unmatched. The CDR3 length is 14 residues. The sequenced material came from peripheral blood. This chain connects TRBV5-1 to TRBJ2-7; 9 bases match TRBD1. The clonotype was recovered from a man older than 75 in a cohort sampled during active COVID-19. CDR3 sequence: CASSFPTGGDEQYF. The CDR3 coding sequence is TGCGCCAGCAGCTTCCCGACAGGGGGTGACGAGCAGTACTTC.